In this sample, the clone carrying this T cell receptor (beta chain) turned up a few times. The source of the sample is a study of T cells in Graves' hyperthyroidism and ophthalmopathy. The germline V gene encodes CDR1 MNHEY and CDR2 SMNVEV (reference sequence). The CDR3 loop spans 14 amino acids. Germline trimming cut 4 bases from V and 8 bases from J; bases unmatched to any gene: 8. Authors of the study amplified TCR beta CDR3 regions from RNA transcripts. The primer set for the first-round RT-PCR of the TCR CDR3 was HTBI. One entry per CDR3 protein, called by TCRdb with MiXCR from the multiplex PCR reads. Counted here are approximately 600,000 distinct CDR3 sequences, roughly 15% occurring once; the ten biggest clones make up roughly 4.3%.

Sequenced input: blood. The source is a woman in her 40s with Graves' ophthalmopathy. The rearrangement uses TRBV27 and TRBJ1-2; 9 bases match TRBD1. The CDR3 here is CASSSGQGSRGYTF. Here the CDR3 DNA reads TGTGCCAGCAGTTCGGGACAGGGCTCGAGGGGCTACACCTTC.